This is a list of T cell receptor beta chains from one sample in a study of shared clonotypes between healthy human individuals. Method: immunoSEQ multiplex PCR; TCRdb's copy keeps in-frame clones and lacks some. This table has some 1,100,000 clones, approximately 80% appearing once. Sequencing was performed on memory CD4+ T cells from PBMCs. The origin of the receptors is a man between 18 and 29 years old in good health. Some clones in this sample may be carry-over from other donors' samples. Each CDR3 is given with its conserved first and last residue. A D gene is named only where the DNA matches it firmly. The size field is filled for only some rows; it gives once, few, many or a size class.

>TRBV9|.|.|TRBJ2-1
TGTGCCAGCAGCGTATCTAGCTCCTACAATGAGCAGTTCTTC
CASSVSSSYNEQFF
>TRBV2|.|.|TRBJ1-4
TGTGCCAGCAGTGGGCATATGGAAAAACTGTTTTTT
CASSGHMEKLFF
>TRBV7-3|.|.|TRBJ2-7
TGTGCCAGCAGCTTAGGGTCCCTGAATGTCCCCTACGAGCAGTACTTC
CASSLGSLNVPYEQYF
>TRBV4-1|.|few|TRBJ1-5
TGCGCCAGCGGTAGGACAGACAATCAGCCCCAGCATTTT
CASGRTDNQPQHF
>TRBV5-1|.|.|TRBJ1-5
TGCGCCAGCAGCTTGAGGGGCGCGGGTCAGCCCCAGCATTTT
CASSLRGAGQPQHF
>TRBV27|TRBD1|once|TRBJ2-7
TGTGCCAGCAGTTCTATTTACACAGGGGGCGACAGGGGCGAGCAGTACTTC
CASSSIYTGGDRGEQYF
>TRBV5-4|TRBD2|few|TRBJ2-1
TGTGCCAGCAGCCCCGAGGGCCTAGCGGACAATGAGCAGTTCTTC
CASSPEGLADNEQFF
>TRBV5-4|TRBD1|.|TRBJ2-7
TGTGCCAGCAGCTTATTCGAGGGACAGTTGGTCTATGAGCAGTACTTC
CASSLFEGQLVYEQYF
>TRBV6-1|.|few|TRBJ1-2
TGTGCCAGCAGTTTAGGTCAGTCGTATGGCTACACCTTC
CASSLGQSYGYTF
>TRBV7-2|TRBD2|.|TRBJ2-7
TGTGCCAGCAGCTTAACGATGGCCGCGGGGGGCTACGAGCAGTACTTC
CASSLTMAAGGYEQYF